This T cell receptor (beta chain) was recovered during a study of molecular identifiers for immune sequencing clone quantification. TCRdb redid the calling of the PCR reads with MiXCR, one entry per CDR3 protein. The table includes hundreds of thousands of distinct CDR3 sequences, less than 30% detected once. This clonotype was seen ten or more times. The sample taken for sequencing was naive CD8+ T cells from blood, with Jurkat cell RNA spiked in. As to subset: FACS-sorted CD8+CD4-CCR7+CD45RA+ naive T cells. The sequence was collected from a human donor in good health. Some libraries in this study had Jurkat cell RNA spiked in.

The CDR3 region is CASSQVQLGGRADTQYF. DNA of the CDR3: TGTGCCAGCAGCCAAGTCCAACTGGGGGGTCGGGCAGATACGCAGTATTTT. V usage is TRBV4-2 and J usage is TRBJ2-3; D may be TRBD2 (6 bases). CDR1 and CDR2 (germline): LGHNA, YNFKEQ. V was pared by 1 base and J by 4 bases, with 18 bases between. The CDR3 is made up of 17 amino acids.